This passage covers 5 T cell receptor beta chains from one sample sequenced in a study of blood T cell repertoires in COVID-19. TCRdb's table, derived via immunoSEQ multiplex PCR, lists solely in-frame clones and lacks some. This table has more than 300,000 clones, 80% to 90% appearing once. The specimen was peripheral blood. The receptors were gathered from a man younger than 30 who had recovered from COVID-19.

The rearrangement uses TRBV4-3 and TRBJ1-1; D possibly corresponds to TRBD1 (5 bases). Trimming removed 0 bases from V and 5 bases from J, with 10 bases in between. The CDR3 is 14 residues long. The germline gives CDR1 LGHNA, CDR2 YSLEER. CDR3 residues: CASSQDVGTTEAFF. CDR3 DNA sequence: TGCGCCAGCAGCCAAGATGTTGGGACTACTGAAGCTTTCTTT.

The rearrangement joins TRBV6-5 to TRBJ2-7; 7 bases align to TRBD1. CDR1 is MNHEY, CDR2 SVGAGI, per germline. The V and J ends lost 10 bases and 7 bases, in that order; junction bases with no gene match: 16. The CDR3 sequence is 14 residues long. The CDR3 nucleotides read TGTGCCACCGACTCCGGGACAGCGACTCGGGAGCAGTACTTC. It translates to CATDSGTATREQYF.

This chain joins TRBV6-2 or TRBV6-3 and TRBJ1-1; possibly TRBD1 for D (6 bases). Per germline, CDR1 MNHEY and CDR2 SVGEGT. The V and J ends lost 2 bases and 4 bases respectively, with 17 bases between them. The CDR3 runs to 16 residues. Here the CDR3 reads CASSYGREGRGTEAFF. In DNA form, the CDR3 reads TGTGCCAGCAGTTACGGAAGGGAGGGCAGGGGCACTGAAGCTTTCTTT.

This chain links TRBV5-1 with TRBJ2-1; 9 positions agree with TRBD2. This CDR3 comprises 16 residues. Germline V gives CDR1 SGHRS, CDR2 YFSETQ. The junction had 5 bases not matched to a gene; V was cut back by 4 bases and J by 0 bases. CDR3 amino acids: CASSLLAGISYNEQFF. CDR3 DNA: TGCGCCAGCAGCCTACTAGCGGGCATCTCCTACAATGAGCAGTTCTTC.

The CDR3: CSVEEGATDTQYF. In DNA form, the CDR3 reads TGCAGCGTTGAAGAGGGGGCCACAGATACGCAGTATTTT. The rearrangement uses TRBV29-1 and TRBJ2-3; TRBD1 might be the D (6 bases). The germline V gene encodes CDR1 SQVTM and CDR2 ANQGSEA. CDR3 size: 13 residues. Trimming shortened V by 0 bases and J by 2 bases, and 6 bases separated the two germline ends.